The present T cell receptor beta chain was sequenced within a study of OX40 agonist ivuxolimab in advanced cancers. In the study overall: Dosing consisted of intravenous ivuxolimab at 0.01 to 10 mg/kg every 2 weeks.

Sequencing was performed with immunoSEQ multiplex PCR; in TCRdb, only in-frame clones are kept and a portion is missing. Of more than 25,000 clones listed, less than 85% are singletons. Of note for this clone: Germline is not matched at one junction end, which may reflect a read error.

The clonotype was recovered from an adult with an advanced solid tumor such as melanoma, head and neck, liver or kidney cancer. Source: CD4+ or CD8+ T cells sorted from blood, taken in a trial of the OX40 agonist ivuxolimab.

DNA for the CDR3: TGTGCCAGCTCACCACGGGGGTGGAGTGAAAAATTGTTTTTT. Protein product: CASSPRGWSEKLFF. This chain links TRBV18 with TRBJ1-4, with D perhaps matching TRBD1 (5 bases). The CDR3 runs to 14 residues. In germline, CDR1 is KGHSH, CDR2 LQKENI.